This TCR beta chain was sequenced in a study of cytotoxic CD8 clonotypes in ibrutinib-treated CLL. As regards this clone: Its antigen is unknown.

TCRdb's table, derived via immunoSEQ multiplex PCR, lists solely in-frame clones and lacks some. This sample has about 300,000 clones, with roughly 76% found just once. The germline V gene encodes CDR1 SGHRS and CDR2 YFSETQ. The J segment lost 4 bases and the V segment lost 0 bases, leaving 7 bases of the junction unmatched. The CDR3 consists of 16 residues. The study, taken as a whole, reports: Clonality was higher at ibrutinib response and returned toward baseline at progression.

The sequence came from a human donor with chronic lymphocytic leukemia. This specimen was PBMCs, taken at disease progression, from a patient treated with ibrutinib. J is TRBJ2-1 and V is TRBV5-1; 7 bases are a match to TRBD1. CDR3 in amino acids: CASSLGDSNLYNEQFF. The CDR3 DNA reads as TGCGCCAGCAGCTTGGGGGACAGCAACCTATACAATGAGCAGTTCTTC.